This T cell receptor (beta chain) originates from a study of cytomegalovirus exposure and HLA in healthy donors. Findings and limits, study-wide: Sequencing likely caused a cluster of highly shared sequence variants. Some V segments could not be told apart, so they were left out, TRBV6-2 and TRBV6-3 among them.

To note about this clone: Its specificity is unknown.

The PCR contained 60 Vbeta and 13 Jbeta primers. In the original workflow: A follow-up analysis tallied 70 million to 80 million unique TCR beta chains, some 11 million shared. Clones were read by immunoSEQ multiplex PCR, and TCRdb kept only the in-frame ones, dropping some. That table gives V, J and clone size, and the DNA gave D and trimming. This sample has 110,000 or so clones, with more than 80% found just once. V lost 5 bases to trimming and J lost 7 bases, with 11 bases between them. The CDR3 covers 13 residues. The germline gives CDR1 SGHVS, CDR2 FNYEAQ. The sequencing input was PBMCs. V and J are TRBV7-6 and TRBJ2-2; D unresolved. This receptor was obtained from a man aged 35 to 55 in good health and CMV-seronegative. The CDR3 sequence: CASSTPRGGELFF. The CDR3 coding sequence is TGTGCCAGCAGCACTCCTAGAGGCGGGGAGCTGTTTTTT.